This T cell receptor beta chain is from a study of T cell changes during pregnancy in multiple sclerosis. The CDR3 contains 14 residues. V was clipped by 2 bases and J by 2 bases; unmatched bases: 3. Germline V gene lookup returns CDR1 SEHNR and CDR2 FQNEAQ (reference sequence). Repertoires were generated with immunoSEQ multiplex PCR, while TCRdb's copy carries only in-frame clones and drops some. Here the sample spans 70,000 to 80,000 clones, roughly nine tenths being singletons. The sequence was collected from a female donor with multiple sclerosis, enrolled in a pregnancy study. The source was peripheral blood, collected before pregnancy. The J gene is TRBJ2-7, the V gene TRBV7-9; 7 nucleotides agree with TRBD1. In nucleotides, the CDR3 is TGTGCCAGCAGCTTACGACAGGGAACCTACGAGCAGTACTTC. As protein: CASSLRQGTYEQYF.